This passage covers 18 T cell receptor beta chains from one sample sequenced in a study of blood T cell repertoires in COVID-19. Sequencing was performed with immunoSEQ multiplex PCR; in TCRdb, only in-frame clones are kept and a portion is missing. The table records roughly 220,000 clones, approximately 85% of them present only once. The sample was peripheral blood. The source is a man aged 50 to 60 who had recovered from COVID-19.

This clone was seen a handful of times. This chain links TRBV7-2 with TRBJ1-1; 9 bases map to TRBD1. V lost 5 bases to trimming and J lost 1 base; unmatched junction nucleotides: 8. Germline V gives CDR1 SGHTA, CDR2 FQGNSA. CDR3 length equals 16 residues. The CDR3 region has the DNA TGTGCCAGCAGCCCCGGACAGGGGAGAACGAACACTGAAGCTTTCTTT. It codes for CASSPGQGRTNTEAFF.

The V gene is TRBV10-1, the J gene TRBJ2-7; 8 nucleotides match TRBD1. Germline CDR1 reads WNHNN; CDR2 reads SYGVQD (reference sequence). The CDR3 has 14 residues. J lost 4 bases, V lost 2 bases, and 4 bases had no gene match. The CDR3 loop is CASSEKQGAYEQYF. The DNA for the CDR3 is TGCGCCAGCAGTGAGAAGCAGGGGGCTTACGAGCAGTACTTC.

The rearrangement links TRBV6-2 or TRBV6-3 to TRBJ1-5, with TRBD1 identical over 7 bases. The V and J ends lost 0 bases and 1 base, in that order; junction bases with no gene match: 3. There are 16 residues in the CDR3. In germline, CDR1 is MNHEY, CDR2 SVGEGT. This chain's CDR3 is CASSYSTGRSNQPQHF. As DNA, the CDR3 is TGTGCCAGCAGTTACTCGACAGGGAGAAGCAATCAGCCCCAGCATTTT.

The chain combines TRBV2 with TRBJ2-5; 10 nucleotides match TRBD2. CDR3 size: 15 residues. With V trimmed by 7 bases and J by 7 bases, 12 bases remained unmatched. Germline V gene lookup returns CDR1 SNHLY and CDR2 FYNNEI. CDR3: CASKSETSGSGTQYF. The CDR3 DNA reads TGTGCCAGCAAGAGTGAGACTAGCGGGTCGGGGACCCAGTACTTC.

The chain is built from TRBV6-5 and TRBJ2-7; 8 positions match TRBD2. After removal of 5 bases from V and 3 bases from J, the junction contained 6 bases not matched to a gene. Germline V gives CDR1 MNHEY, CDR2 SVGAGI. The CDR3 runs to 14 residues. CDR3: CASSLSGEIYEQYF. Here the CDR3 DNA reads TGTGCCAGCAGTCTTAGCGGGGAAATCTACGAGCAGTACTTC.

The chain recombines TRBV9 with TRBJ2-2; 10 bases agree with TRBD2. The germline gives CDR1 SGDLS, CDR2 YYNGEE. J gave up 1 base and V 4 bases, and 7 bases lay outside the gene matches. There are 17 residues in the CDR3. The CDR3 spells CASSPRGLAVNTGELFF. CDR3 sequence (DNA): TGTGCCAGCAGCCCACGTGGACTAGCGGTGAACACCGGGGAGCTGTTTTTT.

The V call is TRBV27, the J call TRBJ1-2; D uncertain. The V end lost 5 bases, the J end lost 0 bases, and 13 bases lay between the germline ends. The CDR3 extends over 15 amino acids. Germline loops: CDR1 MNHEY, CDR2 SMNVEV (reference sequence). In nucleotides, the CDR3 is TGTGCCAGCAGTCCCCGGGAGCAGGCTAACTATGGCTACACCTTC. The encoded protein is CASSPREQANYGYTF.

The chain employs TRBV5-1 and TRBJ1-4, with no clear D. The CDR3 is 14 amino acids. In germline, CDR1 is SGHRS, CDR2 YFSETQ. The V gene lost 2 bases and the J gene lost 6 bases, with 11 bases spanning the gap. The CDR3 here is CASSFEQRDEKLFF. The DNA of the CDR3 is TGCGCCAGCAGCTTTGAGCAGAGGGATGAAAAACTGTTTTTT.

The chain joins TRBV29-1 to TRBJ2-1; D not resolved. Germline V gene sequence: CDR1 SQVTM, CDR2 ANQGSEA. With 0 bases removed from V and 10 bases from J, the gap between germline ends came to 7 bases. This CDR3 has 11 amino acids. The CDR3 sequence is CSVEELFEQFF. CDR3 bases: TGCAGCGTTGAAGAACTTTTCGAGCAGTTCTTC.

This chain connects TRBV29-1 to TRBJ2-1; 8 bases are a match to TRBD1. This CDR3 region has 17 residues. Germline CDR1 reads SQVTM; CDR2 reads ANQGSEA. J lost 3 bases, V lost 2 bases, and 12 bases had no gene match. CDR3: CSVELYRTGQVYNEQFF. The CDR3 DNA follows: TGCAGCGTTGAATTATATCGGACAGGGCAGGTCTACAATGAGCAGTTCTTC.

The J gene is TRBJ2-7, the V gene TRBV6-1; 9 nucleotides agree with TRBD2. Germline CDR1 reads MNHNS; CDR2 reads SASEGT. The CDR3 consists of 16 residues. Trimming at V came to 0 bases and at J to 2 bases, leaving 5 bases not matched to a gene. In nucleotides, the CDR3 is TGTGCCAGCAGTGAAGCGCCAGCGGGAGGCCCCTACGAGCAGTACTTC. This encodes CASSEAPAGGPYEQYF.

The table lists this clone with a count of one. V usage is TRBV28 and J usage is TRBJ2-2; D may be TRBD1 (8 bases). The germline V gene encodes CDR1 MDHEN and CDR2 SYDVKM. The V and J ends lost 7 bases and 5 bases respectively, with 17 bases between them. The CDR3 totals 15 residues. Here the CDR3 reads CASTLADRETGELFF. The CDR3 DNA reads TGTGCCAGCACTCTAGCGGACAGGGAGACCGGGGAGCTGTTTTTT.

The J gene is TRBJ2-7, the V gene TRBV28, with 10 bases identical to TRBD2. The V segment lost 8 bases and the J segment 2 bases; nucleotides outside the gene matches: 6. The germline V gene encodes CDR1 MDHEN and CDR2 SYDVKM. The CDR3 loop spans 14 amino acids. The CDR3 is CASSSGSYPYEQYF. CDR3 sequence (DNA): TGTGCCAGCTCTAGCGGGAGCTACCCCTACGAGCAGTACTTC.

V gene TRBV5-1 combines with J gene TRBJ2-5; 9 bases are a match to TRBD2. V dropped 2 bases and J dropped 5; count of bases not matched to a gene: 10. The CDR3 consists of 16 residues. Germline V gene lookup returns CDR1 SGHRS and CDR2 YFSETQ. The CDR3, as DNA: TGCGCCAGCAGCTTTCTGGGACTAGCTCCCGGGGAGACCCAGTACTTC. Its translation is CASSFLGLAPGETQYF.

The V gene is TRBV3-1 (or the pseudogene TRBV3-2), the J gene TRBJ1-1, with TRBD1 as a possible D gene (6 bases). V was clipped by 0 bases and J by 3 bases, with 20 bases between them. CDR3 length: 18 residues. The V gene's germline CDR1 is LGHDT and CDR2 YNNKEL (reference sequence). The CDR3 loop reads CASSQEGAGAGKDTEAFF. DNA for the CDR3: TGTGCCAGCAGCCAAGAAGGGGCAGGGGCCGGAAAAGACACTGAAGCTTTCTTT.

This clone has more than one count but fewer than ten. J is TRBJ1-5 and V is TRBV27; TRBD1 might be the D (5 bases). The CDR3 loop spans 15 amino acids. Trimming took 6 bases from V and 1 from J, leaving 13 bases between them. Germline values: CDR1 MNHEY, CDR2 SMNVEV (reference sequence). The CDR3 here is CASRRGAGSNQPQHF. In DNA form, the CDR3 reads TGTGCCAGCAGACGAGGGGCGGGGAGCAATCAGCCCCAGCATTTT.

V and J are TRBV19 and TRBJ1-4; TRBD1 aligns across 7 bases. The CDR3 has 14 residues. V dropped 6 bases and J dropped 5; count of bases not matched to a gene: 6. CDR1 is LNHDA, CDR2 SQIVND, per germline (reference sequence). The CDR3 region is CASSLDRANEKLFF. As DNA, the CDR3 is TGTGCCAGTAGCCTTGACAGGGCAAATGAAAAACTGTTTTTT.

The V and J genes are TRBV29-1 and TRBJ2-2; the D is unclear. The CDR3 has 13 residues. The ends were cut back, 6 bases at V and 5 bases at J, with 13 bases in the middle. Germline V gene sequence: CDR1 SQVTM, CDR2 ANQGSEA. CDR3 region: CSVISGSTGELFF. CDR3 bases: TGCAGCGTCATTTCAGGTTCGACCGGGGAGCTGTTTTTT.